This T cell receptor (beta chain) was retrieved from a study of vaccination and CD4 T cells after COVID-19. Study-wide background: Six male and four female convalescents took part, two of them Hispanic. Whole-study findings and limits: Convalescent patients had a median about 88% of post-vaccine SARS-CoV-2-reactive clones that were detected only after vaccination, not before it.

Dates of positive PCR ran from March to December 2020, before US Alpha, Beta and Delta variants. As for this clonotype: Its antigen is as yet unknown.

Germline trimming cut 5 bases from V and 1 base from J; bases unmatched to any gene: 13. Germline CDR1 GTSNPN, CDR2 SVGIG (reference sequence). CDR3 size: 16 residues. TCRdb re-called the PCR reads through MiXCR, storing one row per CDR3 protein. This sample has around 20,000 distinct CDR3 sequences, with roughly 62% found just once. The gene calls are TRBV30 and TRBJ1-1, with 7 bases fitting TRBD1. The receptor was derived from a human donor who had recovered from COVID-19. The input for sequencing was CD4+ T cells from blood, taken after SARS-CoV-2 vaccination. The CDR3 nucleotides read TGTGCCTGGGGGTGGGGACAGCTTGTGGCGAACACTGAAGCTTTCTTT. Protein product: CAWGWGQLVANTEAFF.